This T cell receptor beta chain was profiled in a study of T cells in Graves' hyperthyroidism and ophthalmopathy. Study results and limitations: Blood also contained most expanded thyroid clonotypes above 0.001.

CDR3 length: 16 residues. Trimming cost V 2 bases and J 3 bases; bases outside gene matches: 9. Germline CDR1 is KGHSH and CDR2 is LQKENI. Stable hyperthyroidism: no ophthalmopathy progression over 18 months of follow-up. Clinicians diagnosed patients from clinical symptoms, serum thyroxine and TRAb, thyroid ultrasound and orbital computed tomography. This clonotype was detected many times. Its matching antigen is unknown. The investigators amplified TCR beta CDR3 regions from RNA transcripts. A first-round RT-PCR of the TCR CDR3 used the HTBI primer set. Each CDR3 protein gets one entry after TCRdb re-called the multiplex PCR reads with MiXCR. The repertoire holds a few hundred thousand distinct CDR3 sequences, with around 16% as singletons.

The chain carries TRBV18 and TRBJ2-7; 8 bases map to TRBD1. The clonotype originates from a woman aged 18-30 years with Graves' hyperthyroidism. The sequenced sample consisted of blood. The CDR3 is CASSPTIDRGIYEQYF. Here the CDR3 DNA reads TGTGCCAGCTCACCAACCATAGACAGGGGCATCTACGAGCAGTACTTC.